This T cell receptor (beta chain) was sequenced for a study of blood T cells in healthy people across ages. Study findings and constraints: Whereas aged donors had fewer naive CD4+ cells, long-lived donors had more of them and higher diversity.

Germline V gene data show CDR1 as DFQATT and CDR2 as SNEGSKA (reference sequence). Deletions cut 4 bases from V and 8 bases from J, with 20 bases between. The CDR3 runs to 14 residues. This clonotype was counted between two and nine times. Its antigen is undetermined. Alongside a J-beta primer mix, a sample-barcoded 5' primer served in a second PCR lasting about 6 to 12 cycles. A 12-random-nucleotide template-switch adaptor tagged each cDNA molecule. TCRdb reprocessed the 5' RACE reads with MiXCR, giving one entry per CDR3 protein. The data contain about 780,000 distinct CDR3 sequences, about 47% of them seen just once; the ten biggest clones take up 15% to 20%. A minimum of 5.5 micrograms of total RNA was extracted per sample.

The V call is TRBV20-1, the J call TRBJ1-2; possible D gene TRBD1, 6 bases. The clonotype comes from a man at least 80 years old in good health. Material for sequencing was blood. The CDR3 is CSANLLQGTVGYTF. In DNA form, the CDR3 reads TGCAGTGCTAATTTACTACAGGGCACGGTCGGCTACACCTTC.